Each of the 3 T cell receptor beta chains below was sequenced from the same sample in a study of blood T cells in healthy people across ages. Alongside a J-beta primer mix, a sample-barcoded 5' primer served in a second PCR lasting about 7 to 11 cycles. MiXCR was run by TCRdb on the 5' RACE reads, yielding one entry per CDR3 protein. The sample includes approximately 810,000 distinct CDR3 sequences, more than 25% of them seen just once. Sequencing input: blood. The receptors were sampled from a woman of 80 years or more in good health.

Concerning this clonotype: The junction differs from germline at one of its ends, possibly a read error. This chain connects TRBV12-3 or TRBV12-4 to TRBJ2-3; 8 bases match TRBD1. The CDR3 runs 14 residues. CDR3 protein: CASSWTGRTDAQYF. The CDR3 region has the DNA TGTGCCAGCAGTTGGACAGGGCGAACAGATGCGCAGTATTTT.

On this clonotype: A read error is possible here, since a much larger clone lies one base away. The chain links TRBV7-6 to TRBJ2-1, with D possibly being TRBD1 or TRBD2 (5 bases each). The DNA end is more similar to TRBJ2-7, so the J call may be wrong. Germline values: CDR1 SGHVS, CDR2 FNYEAQ. The CDR3 has 13 amino acids. The chain's CDR3 is CASSRDGHNEQYF. CDR3 DNA sequence: TGTGCCAGCAGCCGGGACGGCCACAATGAGCAGTACTTC.

This clonotype was seen ten or more times. DNA of the CDR3: TGCAGTGCTAGAGAGATTAGCGGGGGGCCATTAGGAGAGCAGTTCTTC. Encoded protein: CSAREISGGPLGEQFF. This chain joins TRBV20-1 and TRBJ2-1; 10 positions match TRBD2. V shed 0 bases, J shed 10 bases, and the junction held 12 bases outside the gene matches. The CDR3 totals 16 residues. Germline loops: CDR1 DFQATT, CDR2 SNEGSKA (reference sequence).